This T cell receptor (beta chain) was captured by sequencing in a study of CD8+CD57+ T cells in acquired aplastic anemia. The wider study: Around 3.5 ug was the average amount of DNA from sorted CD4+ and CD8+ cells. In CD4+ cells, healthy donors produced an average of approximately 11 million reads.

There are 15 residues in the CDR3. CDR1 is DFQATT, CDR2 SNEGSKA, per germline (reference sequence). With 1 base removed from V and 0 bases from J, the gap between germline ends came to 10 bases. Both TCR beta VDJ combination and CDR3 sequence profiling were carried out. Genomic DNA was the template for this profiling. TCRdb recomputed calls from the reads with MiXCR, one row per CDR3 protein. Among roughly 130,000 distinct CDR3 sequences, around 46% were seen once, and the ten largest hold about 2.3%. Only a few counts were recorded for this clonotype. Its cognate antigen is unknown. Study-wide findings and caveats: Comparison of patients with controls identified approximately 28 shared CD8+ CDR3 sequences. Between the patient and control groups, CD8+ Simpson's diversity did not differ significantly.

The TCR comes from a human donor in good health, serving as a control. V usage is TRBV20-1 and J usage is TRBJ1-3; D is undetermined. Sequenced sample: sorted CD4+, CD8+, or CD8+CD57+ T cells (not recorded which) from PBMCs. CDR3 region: CSARGFDTSGNTIYF. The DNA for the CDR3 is TGCAGTGCTAGAGGCTTCGACACCTCTGGAAACACCATATATTTT.